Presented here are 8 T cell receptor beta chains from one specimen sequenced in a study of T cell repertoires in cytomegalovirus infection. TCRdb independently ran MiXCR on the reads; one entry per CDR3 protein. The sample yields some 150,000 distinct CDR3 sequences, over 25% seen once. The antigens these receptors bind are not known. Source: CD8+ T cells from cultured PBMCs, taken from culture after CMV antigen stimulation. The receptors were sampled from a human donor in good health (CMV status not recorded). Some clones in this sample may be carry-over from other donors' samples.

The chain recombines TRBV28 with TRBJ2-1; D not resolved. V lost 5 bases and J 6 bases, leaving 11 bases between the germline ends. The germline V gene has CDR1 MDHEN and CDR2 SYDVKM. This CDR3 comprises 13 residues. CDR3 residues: CASSLLAVNEQFF. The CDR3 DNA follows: TGTGCCAGCAGTCTACTGGCCGTCAATGAGCAGTTCTTC.

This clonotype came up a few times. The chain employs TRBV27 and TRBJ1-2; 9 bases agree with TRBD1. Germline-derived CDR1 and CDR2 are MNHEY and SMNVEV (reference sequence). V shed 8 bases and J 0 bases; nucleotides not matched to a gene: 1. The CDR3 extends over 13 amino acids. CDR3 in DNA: TGTGCCAGCCGGACAGGGGCTAACTATGGCTACACCTTC. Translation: CASRTGANYGYTF.

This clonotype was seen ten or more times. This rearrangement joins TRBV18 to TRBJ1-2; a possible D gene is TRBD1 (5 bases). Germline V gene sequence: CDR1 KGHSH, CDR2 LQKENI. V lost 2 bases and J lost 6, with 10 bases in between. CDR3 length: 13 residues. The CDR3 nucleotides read TGTGCCAGCTCACCAGTAGGGGCCGATGGCTACACCTTC. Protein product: CASSPVGADGYTF.

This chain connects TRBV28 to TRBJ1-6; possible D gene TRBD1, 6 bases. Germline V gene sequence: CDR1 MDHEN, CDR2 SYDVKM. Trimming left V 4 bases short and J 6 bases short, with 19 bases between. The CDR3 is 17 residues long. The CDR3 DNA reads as TGTGCCAGCAGTTCCTCTAGACGGGGGGCCCCTAATTCACCCCTCCACTTT. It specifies CASSSSRRGAPNSPLHF.

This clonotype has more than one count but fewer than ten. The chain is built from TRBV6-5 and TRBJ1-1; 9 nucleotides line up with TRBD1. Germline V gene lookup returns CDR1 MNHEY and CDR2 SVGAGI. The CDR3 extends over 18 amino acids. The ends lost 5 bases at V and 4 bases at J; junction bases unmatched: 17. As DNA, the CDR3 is TGTGCCAGCAGTCGCCCACGGGACAGGGCTGGGTTGGGCACTGAAGCTTTCTTT. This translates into CASSRPRDRAGLGTEAFF.

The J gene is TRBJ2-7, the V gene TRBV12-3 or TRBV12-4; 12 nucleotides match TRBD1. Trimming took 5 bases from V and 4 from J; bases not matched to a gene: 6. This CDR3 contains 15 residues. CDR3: CASSPGQGALYEQYF. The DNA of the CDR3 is TGTGCCAGCAGTCCGGGACAGGGGGCTTTATACGAGCAGTACTTC.

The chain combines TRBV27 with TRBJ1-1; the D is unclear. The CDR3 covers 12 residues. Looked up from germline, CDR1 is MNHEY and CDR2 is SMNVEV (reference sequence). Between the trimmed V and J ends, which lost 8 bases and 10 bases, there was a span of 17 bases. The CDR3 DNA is TGTGCCAGCTCACATGAACTTCATGGAGCTTTCTTT. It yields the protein CASSHELHGAFF.

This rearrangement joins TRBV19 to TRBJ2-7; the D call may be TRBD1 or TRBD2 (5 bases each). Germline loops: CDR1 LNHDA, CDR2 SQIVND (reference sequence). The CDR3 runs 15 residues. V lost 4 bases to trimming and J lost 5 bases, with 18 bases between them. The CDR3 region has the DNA TGTGCCAGTAGTACAAGGACCGGGGCCTACGACGAGCAGTACTTC. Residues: CASSTRTGAYDEQYF.